Presented here are 10 T cell receptor beta chains from one specimen sequenced in a study of PD-1 blockade in classical Hodgkin lymphoma. Each patient relapsed following autologous stem cell transplantation, and prior brentuximab vedotin exposure differed. Magnetic negative selection was used to purify CD4+ T cells from PBMCs that had been thawed. Produced via immunoSEQ multiplex PCR; TCRdb's table is partial and in-frame only. The data show 10,000 to 15,000 clones, under 90% seen once. Sequences were derived from CD4+ T cells from blood, sampled at baseline. The receptors here all came from a human donor with classical Hodgkin lymphoma.

This chain connects TRBV27 to TRBJ2-2; unclear D gene. CDR1 MNHEY and CDR2 SMNVEV come from the germline V gene (reference sequence). The germline V and J ends were trimmed by 1 base and 0 bases, with 15 bases remaining between them. The CDR3 is 18 residues long. This chain's CDR3 is CASSLWGSLEPNTGELFF. The CDR3 region has the DNA TGTGCCAGCAGTTTATGGGGTAGCCTAGAGCCGAACACCGGGGAGCTGTTTTTT.

The chain uses TRBV6-5 and TRBJ2-5; perhaps TRBD2 as D (7 bases). The length of the CDR3 is 13 residues. Trimming cost V 5 bases and J 4 bases, with 11 bases left between them. Germline V gene data show CDR1 as MNHEY and CDR2 as SVGAGI. The CDR3 loop reads CASSPRGGETQYF. DNA of the CDR3: TGTGCCAGCAGTCCAAGGGGGGGAGAGACCCAGTACTTC.

The V gene is TRBV14, the J gene TRBJ1-1; D call uncertain. Trimming pared 4 bases from V and 0 bases from J, leaving 9 bases between. This CDR3 region has 14 residues. The germline CDR1 and CDR2 sequences are SGHDN and FVKESK. CDR3 DNA: TGTGCCAGCAGCCCCCGGGTCCTGAACACTGAAGCTTTCTTT. It is translated as CASSPRVLNTEAFF. Full variable domain (missing parts from reference TRBV14 and TRBJ1-1): EAGVTQFPSHSVIEKGQTVTLRCDPISGHDNLYWYRRVMGKEIKFLLHFVKESKQDESGMPNNRFLAERTGGTYSTLKVQPAELEDSGVYFCASSPRVLNTEAFFGQGTRLTVV.

This rearrangement joins TRBV6-6 to TRBJ2-2; D might be TRBD2 (5 bases). The CDR3 sequence is 14 residues long. Germline CDR1 and CDR2: MNHNY and SVGAGI (reference sequence). V lost 5 bases to trimming and J lost 0 bases, with 7 bases between them. This CDR3 is CASSQLANTGELFF. In DNA, the CDR3 is TGTGCCAGCAGTCAACTAGCGAACACCGGGGAGCTGTTTTTT.

The chain has TRBV28 and TRBJ2-3, with 7 bases fitting TRBD2. Germline CDR1 and CDR2: MDHEN and SYDVKM. This CDR3 is built from 15 residues. V gave up 2 bases and J gave up 3 bases; unmatched junction bases: 5. The CDR3 sequence is CASSLGGRETDTQYF. In DNA form, the CDR3 reads TGTGCCAGCAGTTTAGGGGGGAGGGAGACAGATACGCAGTATTTT.

CDR3 nucleotides: TGCAGTGCTAGAGGGAGCGGGAGGGGGTTCTTC. This sequence encodes CSARGSGRGFF. The chain employs TRBV20-1 and TRBJ2-1; 10 nucleotides match TRBD2. The CDR3 spans 11 residues. The germline gives CDR1 DFQATT, CDR2 SNEGSKA (reference sequence). Germline trimming cut 1 base from V and 15 bases from J; bases unmatched to any gene: 3.

This rearrangement joins TRBV5-1 to TRBJ2-5; the D gene is possibly TRBD2 (5 bases). CDR3 length: 14 residues. CDR1 is SGHRS, CDR2 YFSETQ, per germline. Between the trimmed V and J ends, which lost 0 bases and 3 bases, there was a span of 9 bases. The CDR3 reads CASSLGSGKETQYF. The CDR3 DNA follows: TGCGCCAGCAGCTTGGGCTCGGGAAAAGAGACCCAGTACTTC.

The chain has TRBV7-2 and TRBJ2-5; perhaps D is TRBD1 or TRBD2 (6 bases each). CDR1 and CDR2 (germline): SGHTA, FQGNSA. The CDR3 is made up of 13 amino acids. Trimming stripped 5 bases from V and 5 bases from J, with 12 bases between. The CDR3 DNA is TGTGCCAGCAGCCCCACAGGGAGGGAGACCCAGTACTTC. It codes for CASSPTGRETQYF.

The V call is TRBV2, the J call TRBJ2-7, with D tentatively TRBD1 (6 bases). Trimming shortened V by 3 bases and J by 3 bases, and 12 bases separated the two germline ends. Germline lookup yields CDR1 SNHLY and CDR2 FYNNEI. This CDR3 has 14 amino acids. DNA for the CDR3: TGTGCCAGCAGTGACGGCAGGGGCGGCTACGAGCAGTACTTC. Its protein is CASSDGRGGYEQYF.

The chain has TRBV7-2 and TRBJ2-5, with 14 bases fitting TRBD2. V lost 1 base to trimming and J lost 5 bases; unmatched junction nucleotides: 12. Looked up from germline, CDR1 is SGHTA and CDR2 is FQGNSA. The CDR3 covers 19 residues. This chain's CDR3 is CASSLGPPRTSGGLETQYF. In DNA form, the CDR3 reads TGTGCCAGCAGCTTAGGTCCCCCCAGGACTAGCGGGGGGTTGGAGACCCAGTACTTC.